The 17 T cell receptor beta chains reported below all come from one sample, sequenced in a study of CD8+ T cells in alopecia areata. cDNA reverse transcribed from extracted RNA served as the sequencing template. The repertoire was sequenced with immunoSEQ multiplex PCR; TCRdb's copy has only in-frame clones and lacks some. This sample has about 210,000 clones, with around 66% found just once. Treatment specified: oral pan-JAK inhibitor, 5-10 mg twice daily. Sequenced here: CD4+ T cells sorted from blood, sampled at approximately week 44, from a patient treated with tofacitinib. Source of these receptors: a human donor with alopecia areata.

The chain combines TRBV30 with TRBJ2-2; 9 bases match TRBD1. CDR1 is GTSNPN, CDR2 SVGIG, per germline (reference sequence). This CDR3 spans 13 amino acids. Trimming at V came to 8 bases and at J to 5 bases, leaving 6 bases not matched to a gene. This chain's CDR3 is CARRTGVTGELFF. DNA of the CDR3: TGTGCCCGCCGGACAGGGGTTACCGGGGAGCTGTTTTTT. Complete variable domain (other parts from reference TRBV30 and TRBJ2-2): SQTIHQWPATLVQPVGSPLSLECTVEGTSNPNLYWYRQAAGRGLQLLFYSVGIGQISSEVPQNLSASRPQDRQFILSSKKLLLSDSGFYLCARRTGVTGELFFGEGSRLTVL.

This chain connects TRBV20-1 to TRBJ1-1; D gene ambiguous. The CDR3 is 10 residues long. Per the germline V gene, CDR1 is DFQATT and CDR2 is SNEGSKA (reference sequence). V shed 7 bases and J shed 7 bases, with 10 bases lying between them. CDR3 nucleotides: TGCAGTGTTACACAGATTGAAGCTTTCTTT. Translation: CSVTQIEAFF.

This rearrangement joins TRBV29-1 to TRBJ2-5, with D maybe TRBD1 (5 bases). Trimming took off 5 bases at V and 2 bases at J, with 12 bases between the two ends. Germline CDR1 reads SQVTM; CDR2 reads ANQGSEA. The CDR3 consists of 13 residues. The CDR3 reads CSVKQVLQETQYF. The CDR3 DNA reads TGCAGCGTTAAACAGGTCTTACAAGAGACCCAGTACTTC.

The chain combines TRBV12-5 with TRBJ1-5, with TRBD1 identical over 11 bases. Germline V CDR1 and CDR2: LGHNT, FRNRAP. V was pared by 7 bases and J by 3 bases, with 5 bases of the junction left unmatched. The CDR3 extends over 15 amino acids. CDR3 amino acids: CASVWTGGVNQPQHF. The CDR3 nucleotides read TGTGCTAGTGTTTGGACAGGGGGCGTCAATCAGCCCCAGCATTTT.

Notes on this clone: This sample also contains other DNA sequences that code for the same CDR3. This chain joins TRBV5-1 and TRBJ2-5; no clear D. V gave up 4 bases and J gave up 2 bases, with 6 bases separating them. From germline, CDR1 is SGHRS and CDR2 YFSETQ. The CDR3 extends over 12 amino acids. The CDR3 DNA reads as TGCGCCAGCAGCCCCGATCAAGAGACCCAGTACTTC. Protein: CASSPDQETQYF. The full variable domain, in which reference TRBV5-1 and TRBJ2-5 provide the parts outside the CDR3, is KAGVTQTPRYLIKTRGQQVTLSCSPISGHRSVSWYQQTPGQGLQFLFEYFSETQRNKGNFPGRFSGRQFSNSRSEMNVSTLELGDSALYLCASSPDQETQYFGPGTRLLVL.

V usage is TRBV10-3 and J usage is TRBJ1-5; D is ambiguous. The germline V and J ends were trimmed by 4 bases and 1 base, with 8 bases remaining between them. The CDR3 runs 14 residues. From germline, CDR1 is ENHRY and CDR2 SYGVKD. CDR3 residues: CAISVSESNQPQHF. In DNA, the CDR3 is TGTGCCATCAGTGTATCAGAGAGCAATCAGCCCCAGCATTTT.

As concerns this clone: A read error may account for a junction end that differs from germline. This chain connects TRBV5-1 to TRBJ2-7; D uncertain. The germline gives CDR1 SGHRS, CDR2 YFSETQ. CDR3 length equals 11 residues. The CDR3 protein is CASSFAREQYF. In DNA form, the CDR3 reads TGTGCCAGCAGCTTTGCGCGCGAGCAGTACTTC. Drawing the rest from reference TRBV5-1 and TRBJ2-7, the complete variable domain is KAGVTQTPRYLIKTRGQQVTLSCSPISGHRSVSWYQQTPGQGLQFLFEYFSETQRNKGNFPGRFSGRQFSNSRSEMNVSTLELGDSALYLCASSFAREQYFGPGTRLTVT.

The chain has TRBV27 and TRBJ2-7; perhaps D is TRBD1 or TRBD2 (5 bases each). Per the germline V gene, CDR1 is MNHEY and CDR2 is SMNVEV (reference sequence). The CDR3 extends over 12 amino acids. V gave up 4 bases and J gave up 12 bases, with 16 bases separating them. The CDR3 loop is CASSSGRGLWYF. The CDR3 bases are TGTGCCAGCAGTTCGGGACGGGGCTTATGGTACTTC.

A single count supports this clone. This chain joins TRBV2 and TRBJ2-3; no firm D call. V was shortened by 11 bases and J by 0 bases, with 12 bases between the two germline ends. This CDR3 contains 13 residues. From germline, CDR1 is SNHLY and CDR2 FYNNEI. The CDR3 region is CASTEASTDTQYF. The CDR3 DNA follows: TGTGCCTCGACGGAAGCCAGCACAGATACGCAGTATTTT.

The rearrangement links TRBV23-1 to TRBJ1-2; 9 bases are shared with TRBD1. TRBV23-1 is noted as an ORF with a role that remains uncertain. The V and J ends lost 6 bases and 3 bases, in that order; junction bases with no gene match: 5. The CDR3 extends over 14 amino acids. The CDR3 is CASSRDRDDYGYTF. The CDR3 coding sequence is TGCGCCAGCAGCCGGGACAGGGACGACTATGGCTACACCTTC.

Of note for this clone: Within the sample, other DNA sequences also encode this same CDR3. The V and J genes are TRBV29-1 and TRBJ2-2; 7 bases are shared with TRBD1. This CDR3 has 14 residues. J gave up 2 bases and V 7 bases, and 7 bases lay outside the gene matches. CDR1 and CDR2 from the germline V gene are SQVTM and ANQGSEA. The CDR3 region has the DNA TGCAGCGCCCGACAGGGTACAAACACCGGGGAGCTGTTTTTT. It translates to CSARQGTNTGELFF.

This sequence joins TRBV6-5 and TRBJ1-2; D gene uncertain. Trimming shortened V by 5 bases and J by 8 bases, and 9 bases separated the two germline ends. The CDR3 is 11 residues long. The germline gives CDR1 MNHEY, CDR2 SVGAGI. The CDR3 coding sequence is TGTGCCAGCAGTAACCAAGCGGGCTACACCTTC. Translating gives CASSNQAGYTF.

This clone appeared a single time. The CDR3 coding sequence is TGCAGCGTTGGGATTTCACGCACAGATACGCAGTATTTT. It yields the protein CSVGISRTDTQYF. The chain combines TRBV29-1 with TRBJ2-3; no clear D. The length of the CDR3 is 13 residues. The germline V gene has CDR1 SQVTM and CDR2 ANQGSEA. Trimming removed 4 bases from V and 1 base from J, with 9 bases in between.

The CDR3 DNA reads TGCAGCGTTAACTCCGGACGTGGAACCTATGGCTACACCTTC. This translates into CSVNSGRGTYGYTF. This chain links TRBV29-1 with TRBJ1-2; D is ambiguous. The V and J ends lost 5 bases and 4 bases respectively, with 17 bases between them. The CDR3 totals 14 residues. Germline V gene data show CDR1 as SQVTM and CDR2 as ANQGSEA. The full variable domain, rest sourced from reference TRBV29-1 and TRBJ1-2, is SAVISQKPSRDICQRGTSLTIQCQVDSQVTMMFWYRQQPGQSLTLIATANQGSEATYESGFVIDKFPISRPNLTFSTLTVSNMSPEDSSIYLCSVNSGRGTYGYTFGSGTRLTVV.

The rearrangement joins TRBV7-9 to TRBJ1-2; TRBD1 might be the D (6 bases). V dropped 6 bases and J dropped 12 bases, with 17 bases sitting between them. This CDR3 region has 12 residues. CDR1 is SEHNR and CDR2 is FQNEAQ in the germline V gene (reference sequence). CDR3 bases: TGTGCCAGCAGGGACGAGTGGGGGCAGAACACCTTC. Residues: CASRDEWGQNTF.

The V gene is TRBV27, the J gene TRBJ2-3; 8 nucleotides match TRBD1. Trimming cost V 7 bases and J 6 bases; bases outside gene matches: 9. This CDR3 is 14 amino acids long. Germline loops: CDR1 MNHEY, CDR2 SMNVEV (reference sequence). CDR3 nucleotide sequence: TGTGCCAGCACCTTGGACAGGGCCACGGATACGCAGTATTTT. This codes for CASTLDRATDTQYF.

This clone was seen a few times. The chain recombines TRBV29-1 with TRBJ1-4, with TRBD1 matching over 11 bases. Losses at the gene ends were 8 bases for V and 12 bases for J; bases not matched to a gene: 11. The CDR3 contains 13 residues. Germline values: CDR1 SQVTM, CDR2 ANQGSEA. The CDR3, as DNA: TGCAGCTTCTCACAGGGGGGACAGGGGGAACTGTTTTTT. Residues: CSFSQGGQGELFF.